This T cell receptor (beta chain) was retrieved from a study of Graves' ophthalmopathy and Graves' hyperthyroidism. Overall study findings and caveats: The model flagged ophthalmopathy progression at about 71% sensitivity and 72% to 80% specificity.

The study amplified TCR beta CDR3 regions using RNA transcripts. A first-round RT-PCR used HTBI primers, followed by a second-round multiplex PCR. TCRdb passed the multiplex PCR reads through MiXCR, listing each CDR3 protein once. The sample shows roughly 400,000 distinct CDR3 sequences, just over 15% of them seen only once. This clonotype was observed many times. Its antigen is as yet unknown. No ophthalmopathy within 18 months of follow-up signified stable hyperthyroidism. Hyperthyroidism patients, aged 18 to 65, were newly diagnosed, under 2 months' duration. The diagnosis combined clinical symptoms, thyroxine, TRAb, thyroid ultrasound and orbital computed tomography scans. Germline V CDR1 and CDR2: DFQATT, SNEGSKA (reference sequence). Trimming stripped 1 base from V and 7 bases from J, with 13 bases between. The CDR3 totals 13 residues.

Sequences were obtained from peripheral blood. The chain joins TRBV20-1 to TRBJ1-2; perhaps TRBD1 as D (5 bases). This clonotype originated in a woman aged 18-35 years with stable Graves' hyperthyroidism. The CDR3 protein is CSARGKGGGGYTF. Written as DNA, the CDR3 is TGCAGTGCTAGAGGGAAGGGCGGGGGTGGCTACACCTTC.